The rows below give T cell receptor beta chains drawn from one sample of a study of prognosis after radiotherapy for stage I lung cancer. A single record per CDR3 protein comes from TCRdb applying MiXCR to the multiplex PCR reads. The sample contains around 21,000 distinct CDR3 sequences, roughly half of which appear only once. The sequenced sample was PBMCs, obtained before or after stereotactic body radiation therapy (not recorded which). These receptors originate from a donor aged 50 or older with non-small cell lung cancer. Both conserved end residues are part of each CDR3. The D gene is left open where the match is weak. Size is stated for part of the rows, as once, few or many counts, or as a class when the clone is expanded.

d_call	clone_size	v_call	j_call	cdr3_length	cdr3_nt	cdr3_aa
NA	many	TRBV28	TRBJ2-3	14	TGTGCCAGCAGTCCGCGGGATAGGTTAGATACGCAGTATTTT	CASSPRDRLDTQYF
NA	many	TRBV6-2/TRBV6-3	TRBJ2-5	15	TGTGCCAGCAGCCTCCCAGGGGCGGGGAAAGAGACCCAGTACTTC	CASSLPGAGKETQYF
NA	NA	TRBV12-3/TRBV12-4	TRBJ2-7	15	TGTGCCAGCAGTTTGTGGGGGCCTAGCTCCTACGAGCAGTACTTC	CASSLWGPSSYEQYF
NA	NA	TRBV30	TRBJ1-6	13	TGTGCCTGGAGTGAGGGGGGAAGCTCACCCCTCCACTTT	CAWSEGGSSPLHF
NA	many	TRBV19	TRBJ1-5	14	TGTGCCAGTACGGGCCTCGGGGGGGGTCAGCCCCAGCATTTT	CASTGLGGGQPQHF
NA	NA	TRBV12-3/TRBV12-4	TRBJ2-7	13	TGTGCCAGCAGTTCCCCGATTTTAGATGAGCAGTACTTC	CASSSPILDEQYF
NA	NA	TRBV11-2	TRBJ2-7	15	TGTGCCAGCAGCCTAGGGCGGGGAGGTAACTACGAGAAGTACTTC	CASSLGRGGNYEKYF
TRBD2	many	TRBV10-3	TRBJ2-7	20	TGTGCCACCCGGGGTCTAGCCGGGACTAGCGGGAGTCGGAGCTCCTACGAGCAGTACTTC	CATRGLAGTSGSRSSYEQYF
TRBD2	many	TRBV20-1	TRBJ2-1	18	TGCAGTGCAGACCCGGGACTAGCGGGGTTTAGCTCCTACAATGAGCAGTTCTTC	CSADPGLAGFSSYNEQFF
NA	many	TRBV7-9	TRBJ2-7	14	TGTGCCAGCAGCTTTCCCCTGATATCCTACGAGCAGTACTTC	CASSFPLISYEQYF
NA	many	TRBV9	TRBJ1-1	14	TGTGCCAGCAGCGTAGGTTCTGGGAGGGATGAAGCTTTCTTT	CASSVGSGRDEAFF
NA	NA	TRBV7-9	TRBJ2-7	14	TGTGCCAGCAGCCCGGGACATGGGGGCTACGAGCAGTACTTC	CASSPGHGGYEQYF
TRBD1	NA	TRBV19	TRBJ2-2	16	TGTGCCAGTAGACCCCGGGACAGGGGGAGAGCCGGGGAGCTGCCTTTT	CASRPRDRGRAGELPF
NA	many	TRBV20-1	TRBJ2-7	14	TGCAGTGCTACCCTAGGATCGGGTTCGGGCGAGCAGTACTTC	CSATLGSGSGEQYF
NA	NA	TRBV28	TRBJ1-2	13	TGTGCCATCAGGTCAACCTCGAACTATGGCTACACCTTC	CAIRSTSNYGYTF
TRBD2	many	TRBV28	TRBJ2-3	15	TGTGCCAGCAGTTTTGGAGCGGGGAAGGCAGATACGCAGTATTTT	CASSFGAGKADTQYF
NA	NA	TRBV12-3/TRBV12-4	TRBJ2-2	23	NA	CASIGIFVEYEQYFGPGTRELFF
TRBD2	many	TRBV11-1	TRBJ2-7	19	TGTGCCAGCAGCTTAGCCGGAATCCCGGGGGGGGTAGCCCCCACCGAGCAGTACTTC	CASSLAGIPGGVAPTEQYF
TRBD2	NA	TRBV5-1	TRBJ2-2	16	TGCGCCAGCAGCTTGTCACCAGCGGGAGAGACCGGGGAGCTGTTTTTT	CASSLSPAGETGELFF
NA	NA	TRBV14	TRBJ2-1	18	TGTGCCAGCATCCAAGCGGCGGACTGGCGGAGATCCTACAATGAGCAGTTCTTC	CASIQAADWRRSYNEQFF
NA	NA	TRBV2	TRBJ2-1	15	TGTGCCAGCAGTGTCATAGGGGGAGGAGTGTATGAGCAGTTCTTC	CASSVIGGGVYEQFF
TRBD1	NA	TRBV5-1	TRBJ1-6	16	TGCGCCAGCAGCTTGGGACAGGGTGTCGATAATCCACCCCTACACTTT	CASSLGQGVDNPPLHF
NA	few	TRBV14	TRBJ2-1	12	TGTGCCAGCAGCCGTAACTACAATGAGCAGTTCTTC	CASSRNYNEQFF
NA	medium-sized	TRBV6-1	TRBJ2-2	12	TGTGCCAGCAGCTTAGGCACCGGGGAGCTGTTTTTT	CASSLGTGELFF